Below, one T cell receptor (beta chain) is given with its context. The entry originates in a study of PD-1 blockade in classical Hodgkin lymphoma. The data were produced by immunoSEQ multiplex PCR, yet TCRdb's version contains in-frame clones alone and is incomplete. There are around 99,000 clones in the sample; approximately 80% occur only once, and about 15% lies in the top ten. The CDR3 totals 15 residues. After removal of 4 bases from V and 10 bases from J, the junction contained 10 bases not matched to a gene. The germline gives CDR1 LNHNV, CDR2 YYDKDF (reference sequence). Exposure to brentuximab vedotin varied, and each patient had relapsed following autologous stem cell transplantation.

The chain has TRBV15 and TRBJ2-1; TRBD2 matches at 10 bases. The sample consisted of peripheral blood mononuclear cells (PBMCs), taken before the second cycle of nivolumab. The TCR originated in a human donor with classical Hodgkin lymphoma. The CDR3 nucleotides read TGTGCCACCAGCACGCCCGGGCTAGCGGGAGTAGAGCAGTTCTTC. Translation: CATSTPGLAGVEQFF.